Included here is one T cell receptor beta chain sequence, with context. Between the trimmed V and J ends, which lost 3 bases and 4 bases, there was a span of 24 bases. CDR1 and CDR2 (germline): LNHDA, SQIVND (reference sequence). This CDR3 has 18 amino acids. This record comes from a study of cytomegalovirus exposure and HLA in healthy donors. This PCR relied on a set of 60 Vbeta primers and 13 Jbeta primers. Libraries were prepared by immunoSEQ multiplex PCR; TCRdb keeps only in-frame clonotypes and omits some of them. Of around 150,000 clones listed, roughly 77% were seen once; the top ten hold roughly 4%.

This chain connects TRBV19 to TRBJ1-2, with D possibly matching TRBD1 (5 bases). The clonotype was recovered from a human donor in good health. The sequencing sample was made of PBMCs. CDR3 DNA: TGTGCCAGTAGTATCCCTGACCGACAGACGAGAAGACCCTATGGCTACACCTTC. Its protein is CASSIPDRQTRRPYGYTF.